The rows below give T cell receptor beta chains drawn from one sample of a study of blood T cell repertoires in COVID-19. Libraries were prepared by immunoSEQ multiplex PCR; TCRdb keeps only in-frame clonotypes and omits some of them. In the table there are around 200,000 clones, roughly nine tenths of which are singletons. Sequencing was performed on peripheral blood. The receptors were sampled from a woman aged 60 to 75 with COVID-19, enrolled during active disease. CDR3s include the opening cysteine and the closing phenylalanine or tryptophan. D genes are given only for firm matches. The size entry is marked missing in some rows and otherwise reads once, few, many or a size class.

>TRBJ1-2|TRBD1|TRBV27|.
TGTGCCAGCAGTTTAAGGCAAGATGACAGTCTTCAGGGGGGCTATGGCTACACCTTC
CASSLRQDDSLQGGYGYTF
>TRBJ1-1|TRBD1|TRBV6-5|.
TGTGCCAGCACCCGGGGACCTCAGGGGGGCACTGAAGCTTTCTTT
CASTRGPQGGTEAFF
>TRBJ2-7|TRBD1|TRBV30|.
TGTGCCTGGAGCCCGGACAGGGGACGCTACGAGCAGTACTTC
CAWSPDRGRYEQYF
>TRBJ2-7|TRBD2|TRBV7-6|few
TGTGCCAGCAGCTTAGCACCCCTAACTAGCGGGACTTCCTACGAGCAGTACTTC
CASSLAPLTSGTSYEQYF
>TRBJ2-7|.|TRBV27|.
TGTGCCAGCAGTTTATCGATTGGCCTTCGAATGCAGTACTTC
CASSLSIGLRMQYF
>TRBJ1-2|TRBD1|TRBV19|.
TGTGCCAGTAGGCTTTGGGCCAGGGGGGCGGAGGGCTACACCTTC
CASRLWARGAEGYTF
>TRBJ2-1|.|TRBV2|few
TGTGCCAGCAGAGGCGGCGGGATTGAGCAGTTCTTC
CASRGGGIEQFF
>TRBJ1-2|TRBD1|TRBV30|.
TGTGCCTGGAGGGGACAGGGGGCTTCCTATGGCTACACCTTC
CAWRGQGASYGYTF
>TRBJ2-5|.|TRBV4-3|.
TGCGCCAGCAGCCAAGTCTCCGGGAGCCAAGAGACCCAGTACTTC
CASSQVSGSQETQYF
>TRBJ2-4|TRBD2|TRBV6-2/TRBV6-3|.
TGTGCCAGCAGTGTCGGACTAGCGGGGACCAAAAACATTCAGTACTTC
CASSVGLAGTKNIQYF
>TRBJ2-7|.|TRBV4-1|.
TGCGCCAGCAGTAGAGGGGGGGCCTACGAGCAGTACTTC
CASSRGGAYEQYF
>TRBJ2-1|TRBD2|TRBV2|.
TGTGCCAGCATCTCCGCGGGAGGTAATGAGCAGTTCTTC
CASISAGGNEQFF
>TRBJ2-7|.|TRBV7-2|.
TGTGCCAGCAGCTTAGCGGAGCCCTACGAGCAGTACTTC
CASSLAEPYEQYF
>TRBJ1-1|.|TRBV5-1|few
TGCGCCAGCAGCTTGTCTAGTACTACTGAAGCTTTCTTT
CASSLSSTTEAFF
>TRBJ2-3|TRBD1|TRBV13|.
TGTGCCAGCAGCCCGGGACAGCAACCTGATACGCAGTATTTT
CASSPGQQPDTQYF
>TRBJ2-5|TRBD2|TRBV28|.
TGTGCCAGCAGTACGCCGACTAGCGGGATAGTCGAGACCCAGTACTTC
CASSTPTSGIVETQYF
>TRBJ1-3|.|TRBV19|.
TGTGCCAGTAGAGACAGTTACTCTGGAAACACCATATATTTT
CASRDSYSGNTIYF
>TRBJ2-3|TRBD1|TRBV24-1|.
TGTGCCACCAGTGAGACAGGGGATACGCAGTATTTT
CATSETGDTQYF
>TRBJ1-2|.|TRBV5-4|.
TGTGCCAGCAGCTTGGCCCCGGGGAGGGCTGGTAACTATGGCTACACCTTC
CASSLAPGRAGNYGYTF
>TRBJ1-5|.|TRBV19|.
TGTGCCAGTAGTATGGAGGGTAGCAATCAGCCCCAGCATTTT
CASSMEGSNQPQHF
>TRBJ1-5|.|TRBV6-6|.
TGTGCCAGCAGTTCTCGACAGGTTCAGGATCAGCCCCAGCATTTT
CASSSRQVQDQPQHF
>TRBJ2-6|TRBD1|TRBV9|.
TGTGCCAGCAGCTTCCGGGACAGAAACTCTGGGGCCAACGTCCTGACTTTC
CASSFRDRNSGANVLTF
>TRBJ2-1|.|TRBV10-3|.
TGTGCCATCAGGGCAATCTCCTACAATGAGCAGTTCTTC
CAIRAISYNEQFF
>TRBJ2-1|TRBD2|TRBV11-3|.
TGTGCCAGCAGCCCAGGGTGGGGTAGCGGGAGGGCCGGGACCTACAATGAGCAGTTCTTC
CASSPGWGSGRAGTYNEQFF
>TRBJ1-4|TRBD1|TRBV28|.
TGTGCCAGCAGACAAGAGGGACAGGGAAGGGAAAAACTGTTTTTT
CASRQEGQGREKLFF
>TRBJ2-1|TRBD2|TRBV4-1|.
TGCGCCAGCAGCCAAGATAGGGGAGGGAACGGGAACTACAATGAGCAGTTCTTC
CASSQDRGGNGNYNEQFF